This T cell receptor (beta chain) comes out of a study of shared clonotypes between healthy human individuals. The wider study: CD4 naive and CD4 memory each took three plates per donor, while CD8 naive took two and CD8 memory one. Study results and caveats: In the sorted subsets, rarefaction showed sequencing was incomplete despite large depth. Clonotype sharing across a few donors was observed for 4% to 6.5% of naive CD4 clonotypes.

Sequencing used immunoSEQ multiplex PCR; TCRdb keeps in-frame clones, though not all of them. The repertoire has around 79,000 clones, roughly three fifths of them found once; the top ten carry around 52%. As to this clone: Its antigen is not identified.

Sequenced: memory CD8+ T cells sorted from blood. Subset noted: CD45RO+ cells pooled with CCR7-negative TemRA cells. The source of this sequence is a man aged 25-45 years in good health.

The CDR3, as DNA: TGTGCCAGCTCACAGGTAAAGAACACTGAAGCTTTCTTT. Translation: CASSQVKNTEAFF. The chain employs TRBV18 and TRBJ1-1; D is ambiguous. Germline loops: CDR1 KGHSH, CDR2 LQKENI. The CDR3 totals 13 residues. Trimming took 4 bases from V and 1 from J, leaving 7 bases between them.